These T cell receptor beta chains were read from a single sample in a study of blood T cell repertoires in COVID-19. Sequenced by immunoSEQ multiplex PCR; TCRdb stores in-frame clones only, minus some. The sample consists of roughly 180,000 clones, 75% to 80% of them appearing once. Sequencing was carried out using peripheral blood. Every receptor here comes from a woman aged 45-60 years with active or convalescent COVID-19. The CDR3 runs from the conserved cysteine through the conserved F or W. The D gene is left open where the match is weak. Clone size is given for some rows only: seen once, a few or many times, or a class if the clone is expanded.

CDR3 DNA | CDR3 protein | V gene | clone size | J gene | D gene
TGTGCCAGCAGCCTAGACAGGGGCACTAATAATTCACCCCTCCACTTT | CASSLDRGTNNSPLHF | TRBV7-2 | - | TRBJ1-6 | TRBD1
TGTGCCACCAGCAGAGATAACAGGGGGCGAAAGGGCTACACCTTC | CATSRDNRGRKGYTF | TRBV15 | - | TRBJ1-2 | TRBD1
TGTGCCAGCAGTCCCCGCCCCCAGTCAGACTATGGCTACACCTTC | CASSPRPQSDYGYTF | TRBV6-6 | - | TRBJ1-2 | -
TGTGCCAGCGTAGTCATGAGCGAGCAGTACTTC | CASVVMSEQYF | TRBV6-5 | - | TRBJ2-7 | -
TGTGCCAGCAGTTTGCCCGGAGGGGCTAATGAAAAACTGTTTTTT | CASSLPGGANEKLFF | TRBV28 | once | TRBJ1-4 | -
TGTGCCAGCAGCTTTAGTTACACAGATACGCAGTATTTT | CASSFSYTDTQYF | TRBV7-8 | - | TRBJ2-3 | -
TGTGCCAGCAGTAGACGGACTACGTCTGAAGCTTTCTTT | CASSRRTTSEAFF | TRBV25-1 | - | TRBJ1-1 | -
TGTGCCAGCAGCGCCGCGGGCCGGACCACAGATACGCAGTATTTT | CASSAAGRTTDTQYF | TRBV9 | - | TRBJ2-3 | -
TGTGCCAGCAGCTTAGCCTCCTCGGATGAGCAGTTCTTC | CASSLASSDEQFF | TRBV7-8 | - | TRBJ2-1 | -
TGTGCCAGCAACCCCGGGACAGGGGCCTACGAGCAGTACTTC | CASNPGTGAYEQYF | TRBV6-5 | - | TRBJ2-7 | TRBD1
TGTGCCAGCAGCCTCCGACAGGGGGCAGATTCACCCCTCCACTTT | CASSLRQGADSPLHF | TRBV3-1/TRBV3-2 | - | TRBJ1-6 | TRBD1
TGTGCCAGCAGCATCCGACAGGGTACGGGCACTGAAGCTTTCTTT | CASSIRQGTGTEAFF | TRBV7-2 | - | TRBJ1-1 | TRBD1
TGTGCCAGCAGCTTGGTGCGACTAGCGGGGGGGCGCACCGGGGAGCTGTTTTTT | CASSLVRLAGGRTGELFF | TRBV5-6 | - | TRBJ2-2 | TRBD2
TGCGCCAGCAGCTTGGCGGAGGGGCCGCAACTCAAAAACATTCAGTACTTC | CASSLAEGPQLKNIQYF | TRBV5-1 | few | TRBJ2-4 | -
TGTGCCAGCTCACCACAGTTGGACAGGGGGGAAGCTTTCTTT | CASSPQLDRGEAFF | TRBV18 | - | TRBJ1-1 | TRBD1
TGCGCCAGCAGTGAGCGACATTATGGCACAGATACGCAGTATTTT | CASSERHYGTDTQYF | TRBV10-1 | - | TRBJ2-3 | -
TGTGCCTGGGATTCCGTTAGGGGTGACGAGCAGTACTTC | CAWDSVRGDEQYF | TRBV30 | once | TRBJ2-7 | -
TGTGCAAGTCGCTTGGGACAGGGGGACTACAATGAGCAGTTCTTC | CASRLGQGDYNEQFF | TRBV12-2 | - | TRBJ2-1 | -
TGTGCCAGCAGTTACGATCGGGGAAAGTCTTCGAACACTGAAGCTTTCTTT | CASSYDRGKSSNTEAFF | TRBV6-2/TRBV6-3 | few | TRBJ1-1 | -
TGCGCCAGCAGCTTGGACAGCTCTAGCACAGATACGCAGTATTTT | CASSLDSSSTDTQYF | TRBV5-1 | few | TRBJ2-3 | -
TGCGCCAGCAGCTTGGAAAGCGTATTCTATGGCTACACCTTC | CASSLESVFYGYTF | TRBV5-1 | - | TRBJ1-2 | -
TGTGCCAGCAGCTTAGTCTACCTCTACGAGCAGTACTTC | CASSLVYLYEQYF | TRBV7-8 | - | TRBJ2-7 | -
TGTGCCAGCTCAATAACCCCACGGAGCGAGCAGTACTTC | CASSITPRSEQYF | TRBV18 | - | TRBJ2-7 | -
TGTGCCAGCAGCTCCGGACTAGCGGGGCACACCGGGGAGCTGTTTTTT | CASSSGLAGHTGELFF | TRBV11-3 | - | TRBJ2-2 | TRBD2
TGCGCCAGCAGGGTTAGCGGTGGTGAGACCCAGTACTTC | CASRVSGGETQYF | TRBV5-1 | - | TRBJ2-5 | -
TGTGCCAGCTCACCACTGGACAGGGGGCCGGATCGGGATGGCTACACCTTC | CASSPLDRGPDRDGYTF | TRBV18 | - | TRBJ1-2 | TRBD1
TGTGCCAGCAGCTGCCGGGACAGTACCTACGAGCAGTACTTC | CASSCRDSTYEQYF | TRBV21-1 | - | TRBJ2-7 | -
TGTGCCAGCTCACCTAACGGCGGTCTGGGCTATGGCTACACCTTC | CASSPNGGLGYGYTF | TRBV18 | - | TRBJ1-2 | -
TGTGCCAGTAGTGTTCGCGGAGATTCCTACGAGCAGTACTTC | CASSVRGDSYEQYF | TRBV19 | - | TRBJ2-7 | -
TGTGCCAGCAGTTACGGCCTAGCGGGATCCTACGAGCAGTACTTC | CASSYGLAGSYEQYF | TRBV6-5 | few | TRBJ2-7 | TRBD2
TGTGCCAGCAGTTTACGCAGGGATACGCAGTATTTT | CASSLRRDTQYF | TRBV12-3/TRBV12-4 | - | TRBJ2-3 | -
TGTGCCAGCAGCCTCCAGACTAGCGGGAGAACTAACACCGGGGAGCTGTTTTTT | CASSLQTSGRTNTGELFF | TRBV5-4 | many | TRBJ2-2 | TRBD2
TGTGCTAGTGGTTTGGTACGCCCCGGGACACTAAACACCGGGGAGCTGTTTTTT | CASGLVRPGTLNTGELFF | TRBV12-5 | - | TRBJ2-2 | -
TGTGCCAGCTCACCGGAGCGGAACTATGGCTACACCTTC | CASSPERNYGYTF | TRBV18 | few | TRBJ1-2 | -
TGTGCCAGCTCACCAGGGCCGAACACTGAAGCTTTCTTT | CASSPGPNTEAFF | TRBV18 | many | TRBJ1-1 | -
TGTGCCAGTAGTATAGAGGACAACTCTGGAAACACCATATATTTT | CASSIEDNSGNTIYF | TRBV19 | - | TRBJ1-3 | -
TGTGCCAGCAGCACGACAGCGAACACCGGGGAGCTGTTTTTT | CASSTTANTGELFF | TRBV7-2 | few | TRBJ2-2 | -
TGTGCCACCAGTGATTACCCACCTTGTTGGACAGGCTTTTATAGCAATCAGCCCCAGCATTTT | CATSDYPPCWTGFYSNQPQHF | TRBV24-1 | few | TRBJ1-5 | TRBD1
TGCAGTGCTCTACAGGGTCAGCCCCAGCATTTT | CSALQGQPQHF | TRBV20-1 | - | TRBJ1-5 | -
TGCAGCGTTGAAGCTAGCGGGGGCCCTAGCGAGCAGTACTTC | CSVEASGGPSEQYF | TRBV29-1 | - | TRBJ2-7 | TRBD2
TGTGCCAGCAGCGGCGACAGGATTAATCAGCCCCAGCATTTT | CASSGDRINQPQHF | TRBV2 | once | TRBJ1-5 | -
TGTGCCAGCAGCCCCGGGGGTAGCGGGGGTTACAATGAGCAGTTCTTC | CASSPGGSGGYNEQFF | TRBV7-2 | - | TRBJ2-1 | TRBD2
TGCGCCAGCAGTCAATCGGGAAGCGGGAGCCACAACGAGCAGTACTTC | CASSQSGSGSHNEQYF | TRBV23-1 | - | TRBJ2-7 | TRBD2
TGTGCCAGCAGCTCGGGACAGGGTGGTGAAAAACTGTTTTTT | CASSSGQGGEKLFF | TRBV7-9 | - | TRBJ1-4 | TRBD1